This T cell receptor (beta chain) was recovered during a study of Graves' ophthalmopathy and Graves' hyperthyroidism. This clonotype was counted between two and nine times. Amplification from RNA transcripts yielded the TCR beta CDR3 regions. Following a first-round RT-PCR that used HTBI primers, a second-round multiplex PCR was carried out. MiXCR, applied by TCRdb to the multiplex PCR reads, yields one record per CDR3 protein. The data show about 400,000 distinct CDR3 sequences, with about 16% seen just once and roughly 7% held by the top ten. The TCR originated in a woman aged 18-35 years with stable Graves' hyperthyroidism. The sequenced sample consisted of peripheral blood.

CDR3 nucleotide sequence: TGTGCCAGCAGCCCCGGAAGGGCCTCCTATAATTCACCCCTCCACTTT. As protein: CASSPGRASYNSPLHF. The chain uses TRBV7-2 and TRBJ1-6; D unclear. This CDR3 is 16 amino acids long. Germline V gives CDR1 SGHTA, CDR2 FQGNSA. Trimming left V 5 bases short and J 0 bases short, with 11 bases between.